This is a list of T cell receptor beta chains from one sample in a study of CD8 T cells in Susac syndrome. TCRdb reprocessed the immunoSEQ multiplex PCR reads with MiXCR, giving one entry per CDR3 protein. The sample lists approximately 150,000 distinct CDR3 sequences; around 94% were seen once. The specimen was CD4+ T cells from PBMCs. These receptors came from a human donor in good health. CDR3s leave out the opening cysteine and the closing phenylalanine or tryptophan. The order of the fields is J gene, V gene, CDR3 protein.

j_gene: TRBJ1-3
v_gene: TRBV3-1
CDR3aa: ASSPSGGNTIY

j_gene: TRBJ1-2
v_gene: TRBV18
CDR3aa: ASSPQARTVDVYGYT

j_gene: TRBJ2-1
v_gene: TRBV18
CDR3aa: ASSSGLLVNEQF

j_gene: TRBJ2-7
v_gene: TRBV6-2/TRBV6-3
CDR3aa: ASSPAPGQGNYEQY

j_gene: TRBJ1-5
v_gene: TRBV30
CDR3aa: AWSATAYQPQH

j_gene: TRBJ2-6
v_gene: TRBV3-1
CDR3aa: ASSPTGISGANVLT

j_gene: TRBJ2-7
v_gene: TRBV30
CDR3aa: ASGQEISYEQY

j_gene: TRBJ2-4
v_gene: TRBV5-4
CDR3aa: ASSGRAKNIQY

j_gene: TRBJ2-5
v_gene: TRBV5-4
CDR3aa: ASSLPGTGAKETQY

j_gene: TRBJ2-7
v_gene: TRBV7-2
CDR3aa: ASSLEDRAYEQY

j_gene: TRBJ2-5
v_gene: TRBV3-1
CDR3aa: ASKETQY

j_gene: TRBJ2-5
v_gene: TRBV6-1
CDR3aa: ASSETGGVKTQY

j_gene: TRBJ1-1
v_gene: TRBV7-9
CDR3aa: ASSPSGPNTEAF

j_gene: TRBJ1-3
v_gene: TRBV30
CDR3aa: AWSVRGVTGNTIY

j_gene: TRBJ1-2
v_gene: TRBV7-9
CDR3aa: ASSLYRDRGPRGYT

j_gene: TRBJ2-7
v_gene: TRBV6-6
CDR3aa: ASSSATGWYEQY

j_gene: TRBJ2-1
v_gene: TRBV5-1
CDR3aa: ASSLGLARYNEQF

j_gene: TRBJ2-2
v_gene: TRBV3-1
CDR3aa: ASSRDSNTGELF

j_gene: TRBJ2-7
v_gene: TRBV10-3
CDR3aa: AISDVVRERYEQY

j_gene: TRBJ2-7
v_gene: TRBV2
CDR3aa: ASSAGLAGRYEQY

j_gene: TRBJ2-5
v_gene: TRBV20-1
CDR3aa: SAWSETQY

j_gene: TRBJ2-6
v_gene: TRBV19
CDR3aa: ASSPDRSGANVLT

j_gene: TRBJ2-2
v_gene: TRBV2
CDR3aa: ASNREWAGELF

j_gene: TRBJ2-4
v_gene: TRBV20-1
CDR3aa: SADRDRLAKNIQY

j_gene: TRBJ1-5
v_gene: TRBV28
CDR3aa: ASSSIERQPQH

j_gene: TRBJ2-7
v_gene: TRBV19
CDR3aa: ASSIHNSYEQY

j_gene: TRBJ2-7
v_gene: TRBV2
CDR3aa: ATRGTGVSYEQY

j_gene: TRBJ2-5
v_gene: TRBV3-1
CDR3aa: ASRHRTSGRETQY

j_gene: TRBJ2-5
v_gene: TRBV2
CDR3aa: ASSGDTKETQY

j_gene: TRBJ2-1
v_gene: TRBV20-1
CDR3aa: SARTRGENEQF

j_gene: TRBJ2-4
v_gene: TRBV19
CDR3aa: ASSPLAERNIQY

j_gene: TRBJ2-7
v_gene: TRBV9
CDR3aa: ASSPTGTYEQY

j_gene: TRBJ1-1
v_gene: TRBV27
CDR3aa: ASSSRRNTEAF

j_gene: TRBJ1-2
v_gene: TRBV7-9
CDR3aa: ASSLSSRGRGYT

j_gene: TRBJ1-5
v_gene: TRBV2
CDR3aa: ASSEERKRNQPQH

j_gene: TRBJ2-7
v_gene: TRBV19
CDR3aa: ASSILAGAQY

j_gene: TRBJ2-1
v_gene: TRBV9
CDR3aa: ASSVVSEPYNEQF